This T cell receptor beta chain derives from a study of T cells after yellow fever vaccination. Germline V gene sequence: CDR1 SGHNT, CDR2 YYREEE (reference sequence). The CDR3 contains 15 residues. The trim removed 1 base at V and 4 bases at J, leaving 2 bases unmatched. TCRdb re-called the 5' RACE reads with MiXCR, one entry per CDR3 protein. The sample shows under 350,000 distinct CDR3 sequences, approximately 4% of them seen only once. The V call is TRBV5-4, the J call TRBJ2-5; 12 bases fit TRBD2. Specimen: PBMCs, collected 5 days after the yellow fever booster vaccination. The clonotype originates from a young man who received the YFV17D yellow fever vaccine. CDR3 residues: CASSLPGLAGETQYF. For the CDR3, the DNA is TGTGCCAGCAGCTTGCCGGGACTAGCGGGAGAGACCCAGTACTTC.